Below, 13 T cell receptor beta chains from the same sample are listed, as sequenced in a study of blood T cell repertoires in COVID-19. TCRdb's table, derived via immunoSEQ multiplex PCR, lists solely in-frame clones and lacks some. Of 250,000 to 350,000 clones listed, 85% are singletons. The specimen was PBMCs or T cells enriched from blood (not recorded which). Receptor source: a woman between 45 and 60 years old who had recovered from COVID-19.

The chain recombines TRBV3-1 (or the pseudogene TRBV3-2) with TRBJ2-1, with D perhaps matching TRBD2 (6 bases). This CDR3 is built from 13 residues. Germline V gives CDR1 LGHDT, CDR2 YNNKEL (reference sequence). Trimming left V 3 bases short and J 8 bases short, with 11 bases between. The chain's CDR3 is CASSQGGSDEQFF. CDR3 coding DNA: TGTGCCAGCAGCCAGGGAGGTAGCGATGAGCAGTTCTTC.

CDR3 amino acids: CASFSSGDNTDTQYF. The CDR3 DNA follows: TGTGCCAGCTTCTCTAGCGGGGATAACACAGATACGCAGTATTTT. V usage is TRBV11-3 and J usage is TRBJ2-3; 9 bases agree with TRBD2. V lost 8 bases and J lost 2; bases outside the gene matches: 8. Germline CDR1 reads SGHNT; CDR2 reads YENEEA. The CDR3 has 15 residues.

For this clone: At the DNA level, this CDR3 is encoded by other sequences in the same sample as well. The rearrangement links TRBV5-1 to TRBJ2-3; 9 bases are a match to TRBD1. This CDR3 spans 15 amino acids. Germline V gene data show CDR1 as SGHRS and CDR2 as YFSETQ. Trimming cost V 2 bases and J 1 base; bases outside gene matches: 2. CDR3 region: CASSLGTGRTDTQYF. CDR3 nucleotides: TGCGCCAGCAGCTTAGGGACAGGGCGCACAGATACGCAGTATTTT.

The chain uses TRBV4-2 and TRBJ2-1, with a weak D call TRBD2 (5 bases). Germline values: CDR1 LGHNA, CDR2 YNFKEQ. CDR3 length equals 16 residues. The V end lost 4 bases, the J end lost 3 bases, and 16 bases lay between the germline ends. This CDR3 is CASSPTTEVLYNEQFF. The CDR3, as DNA: TGTGCCAGCAGCCCAACCACGGAGGTTCTCTACAATGAGCAGTTCTTC.

V gene TRBV19 combines with J gene TRBJ1-6; 8 bases align to TRBD1. CDR1 LNHDA and CDR2 SQIVND come from the germline V gene (reference sequence). Germline trimming cut 8 bases from V and 5 bases from J; bases unmatched to any gene: 11. The CDR3 is 16 amino acids. In nucleotides, the CDR3 is TGTGCCAGTCACGACACGGACAGGGCGGATAATTCACCCCTCCACTTT. Its protein product is CASHDTDRADNSPLHF.

The J gene is TRBJ1-1, the V gene TRBV9; tentative D call: TRBD1 (6 bases). The CDR3 consists of 14 residues. The germline V and J ends were trimmed by 3 bases and 5 bases, with 14 bases remaining between them. Germline values: CDR1 SGDLS, CDR2 YYNGEE. The CDR3 nucleotides are TGTGCCAGCAGCGCACAGGGAATCGGAACTGAAGCTTTCTTT. Encoded protein: CASSAQGIGTEAFF.

The chain couples TRBV27 to TRBJ1-6; D is unresolved. The V gene's germline CDR1 is MNHEY and CDR2 SMNVEV (reference sequence). V lost 7 bases, J lost 1 base, and 8 bases lay in between. This CDR3 contains 14 residues. For the CDR3, the DNA is TGTGCCAGCAAACCAACATCCTATAATTCACCCCTCCACTTT. This encodes CASKPTSYNSPLHF.

The CDR3: CASSSPGTGSYEQYF. DNA of the CDR3: TGTGCCAGCAGTTCTCCCGGGACAGGTTCCTACGAGCAGTACTTC. V is TRBV28 and J is TRBJ2-7; 8 bases agree with TRBD1. In germline, CDR1 is MDHEN, CDR2 SYDVKM. The CDR3 has 15 residues. Germline trimming cut 4 bases from V and 1 base from J; bases unmatched to any gene: 6.

The chain joins TRBV4-1 to TRBJ1-1; TRBD1 might be the D (6 bases). There are 15 residues in the CDR3. Trimming took off 5 bases at V and 1 base at J, with 14 bases between the two ends. CDR1 is MGHRA and CDR2 is YSYEKL in the germline V gene. The CDR3 loop reads CASSASPTGNTEAFF. The CDR3 nucleotides read TGCGCCAGCAGCGCATCTCCGACAGGGAACACTGAAGCTTTCTTT.

This rearrangement joins TRBV30 to TRBJ2-7, with 11 positions matching TRBD1. In germline, CDR1 is GTSNPN, CDR2 SVGIG (reference sequence). This CDR3 contains 14 residues. After removal of 2 bases from V and 2 bases from J, the junction contained 2 bases not matched to a gene. The CDR3 reads CAWSTGQGAYEQYF. CDR3 DNA: TGTGCCTGGAGTACGGGACAGGGGGCCTACGAGCAGTACTTC.

The chain links TRBV29-1 to TRBJ1-2, with D hard to call. This CDR3 is built from 13 residues. From germline, CDR1 is SQVTM and CDR2 ANQGSEA. Trimming took 0 bases from V and 5 from J, leaving 10 bases between them. CDR3 residues: CSVEDLYSYGYTF. CDR3 DNA sequence: TGCAGCGTTGAAGATCTTTACTCGTATGGCTACACCTTC.

The genes are TRBV27 and TRBJ2-6, with a weak D call TRBD2 (5 bases). The CDR3 has 17 amino acids. The V and J ends lost 0 bases and 4 bases respectively, with 13 bases between them. Germline V lookup: CDR1 MNHEY, CDR2 SMNVEV (reference sequence). The chain's CDR3 is CASSLSGRFLGANVLTF. The DNA for the CDR3 is TGTGCCAGCAGTTTATCAGGGAGATTCTTGGGGGCCAACGTCCTGACTTTC.

A few counts support this clone. The J gene is TRBJ2-1, the V gene TRBV15; TRBD1 matches at 12 bases. J lost 10 bases, V lost 5 bases, and 9 bases had no gene match. Germline CDR1 reads LNHNV; CDR2 reads YYDKDF (reference sequence). The CDR3 totals 15 residues. CDR3: CATSERGQGAREQFF. For the CDR3, the DNA is TGTGCCACCAGCGAACGGGGACAGGGGGCGCGGGAGCAGTTCTTC.